This T cell receptor beta chain appears in the sequencing data of a study of blood T cells in healthy people across ages. Study-level background: Every two T cells gave about one barcoded beta molecule via template switching. Regarding the study as a whole: A strong correlation between TCR beta diversity and naive T cell percentage was seen. A roughly linear age-dependent decrease characterized TCR beta diversity per million T cells.

Germline V gene data show CDR1 as MDHEN and CDR2 as SYDVKM. V was trimmed by 3 bases and J by 5 bases, leaving 20 bases between them. The CDR3 covers 16 residues. Primers used in a second PCR of about 7 to 11 cycles were a sample-barcoded 5' primer and a J-beta primer mix. Each CDR3 protein gets one entry after TCRdb re-called the 5' RACE reads with MiXCR. The data hold some 670,000 distinct CDR3 sequences, with over 40% observed a single time. It was approximately 10 milliliters of peripheral blood that were drawn from each donor. About this clonotype itself: What it binds is unknown. This clone may be a read error of a much larger clone one base away.

This rearrangement joins TRBV28 to TRBJ2-7; D possibly uses TRBD1 or TRBD2 (5 bases each). The sample taken for sequencing was blood. The receptor was isolated from a woman at least 80 years old in good health. The CDR3 reads CASSLLDWARDHEQYF. CDR3 DNA sequence: TGTGCCAGCAGTTTGCTAGACTGGGCGAGGGACCACGAGCAGTACTTC. Together with reference TRBV28 and TRBJ2-7, the CDR3 gives the full variable domain: DVKVTQSSRYLVKRTGEKVFLECVQDMDHENMFWYRQDPGLGLRLIYFSYDVKMKEKGDIPEGYSVSREKKERFSLILESASTNQTSMYLCASSLLDWARDHEQYFGPGTRLTVT.